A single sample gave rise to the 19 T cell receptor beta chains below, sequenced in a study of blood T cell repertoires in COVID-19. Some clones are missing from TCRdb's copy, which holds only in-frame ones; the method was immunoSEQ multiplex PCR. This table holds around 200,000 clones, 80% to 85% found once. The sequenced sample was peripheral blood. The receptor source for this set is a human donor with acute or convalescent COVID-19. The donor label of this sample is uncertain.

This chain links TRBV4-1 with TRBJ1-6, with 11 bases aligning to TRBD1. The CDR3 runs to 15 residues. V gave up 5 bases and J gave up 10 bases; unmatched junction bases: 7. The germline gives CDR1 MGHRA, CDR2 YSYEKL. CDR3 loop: CASSIAGTGGSPLHF. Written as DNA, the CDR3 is TGCGCCAGCAGCATCGCCGGGACAGGGGGATCACCCCTCCACTTT.

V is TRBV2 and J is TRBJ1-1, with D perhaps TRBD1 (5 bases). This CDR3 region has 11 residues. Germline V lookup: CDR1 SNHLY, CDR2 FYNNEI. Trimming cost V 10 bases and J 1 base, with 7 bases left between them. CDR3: CATTANTEAFF. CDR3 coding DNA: TGTGCCACGACAGCGAACACTGAAGCTTTCTTT.

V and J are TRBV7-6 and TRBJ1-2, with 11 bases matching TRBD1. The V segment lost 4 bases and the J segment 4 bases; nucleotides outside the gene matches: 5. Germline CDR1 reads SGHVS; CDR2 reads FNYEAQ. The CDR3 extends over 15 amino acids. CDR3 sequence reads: CASSSGTGGAYGYTF. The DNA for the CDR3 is TGTGCCAGCAGCTCCGGGACAGGGGGGGCCTATGGCTACACCTTC.

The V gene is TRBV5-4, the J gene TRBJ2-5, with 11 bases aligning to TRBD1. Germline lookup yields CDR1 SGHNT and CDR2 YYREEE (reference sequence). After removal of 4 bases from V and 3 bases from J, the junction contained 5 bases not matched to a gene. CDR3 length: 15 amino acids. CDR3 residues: CASSKLGQGEETQYF. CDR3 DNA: TGTGCCAGCAGCAAATTGGGACAGGGGGAAGAGACCCAGTACTTC. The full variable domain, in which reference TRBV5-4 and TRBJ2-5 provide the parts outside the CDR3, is ETGVTQSPTHLIKTRGQQVTLRCSSQSGHNTVSWYQQALGQGPQFIFQYYREEENGRGNFPPRFSGLQFPNYSSELNVNALELDDSALYLCASSKLGQGEETQYFGPGTRLLVL.

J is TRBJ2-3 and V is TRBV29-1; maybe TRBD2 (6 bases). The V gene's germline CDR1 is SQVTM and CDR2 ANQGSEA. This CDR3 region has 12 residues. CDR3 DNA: TGCTCCGGCGGGACTCACACAGATACGCAGTATTTT. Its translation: CSGGTHTDTQYF.

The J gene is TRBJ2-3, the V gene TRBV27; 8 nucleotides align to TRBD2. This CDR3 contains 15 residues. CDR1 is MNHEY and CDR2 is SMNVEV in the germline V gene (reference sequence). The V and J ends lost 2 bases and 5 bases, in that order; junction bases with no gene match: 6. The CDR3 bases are TGTGCCAGCAGTTTAGGCGGGGGGACTAAAGATACGCAGTATTTT. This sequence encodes CASSLGGGTKDTQYF.

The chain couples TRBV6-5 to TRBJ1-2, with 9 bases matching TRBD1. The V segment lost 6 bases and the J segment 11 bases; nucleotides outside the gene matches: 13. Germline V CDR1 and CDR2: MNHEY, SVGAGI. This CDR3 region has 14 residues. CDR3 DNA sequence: TGTGCCAGCAGGATGGTGGGGGACAGGGATGAGTACACCTTC. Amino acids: CASRMVGDRDEYTF.

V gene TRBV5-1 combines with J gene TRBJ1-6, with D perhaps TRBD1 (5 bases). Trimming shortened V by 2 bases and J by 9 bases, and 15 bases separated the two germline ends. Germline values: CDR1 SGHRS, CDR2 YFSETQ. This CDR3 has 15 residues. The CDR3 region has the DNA TGCGCCAGCAGCTTCAACAAGGGGAATGGTTCACCCCTCCACTTT. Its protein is CASSFNKGNGSPLHF. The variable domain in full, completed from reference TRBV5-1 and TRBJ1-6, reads KAGVTQTPRYLIKTRGQQVTLSCSPISGHRSVSWYQQTPGQGLQFLFEYFSETQRNKGNFPGRFSGRQFSNSRSEMNVSTLELGDSALYLCASSFNKGNGSPLHFGNGTRLTVT.

The CDR3 region is CASSDRLAGGPISSTDTQYF. CDR3 nucleotide sequence: TGTGCCAGCAGTGACCGACTAGCGGGGGGGCCAATATCAAGCACAGATACGCAGTATTTT. The chain recombines TRBV2 with TRBJ2-3; 14 bases are a match to TRBD2. Per the germline V gene, CDR1 is SNHLY and CDR2 is FYNNEI. This CDR3 contains 20 residues. The junction had 11 bases not matched to a gene; V was cut back by 3 bases and J by 0 bases. Full variable domain (remainder filled in from reference TRBV2 and TRBJ2-3): EPEVTQTPSHQVTQMGQEVILRCVPISNHLYFYWYRQILGQKVEFLVSFYNNEISEKSEIFDDQFSVERPDGSNFTLKIRSTKLEDSAMYFCASSDRLAGGPISSTDTQYFGPGTRLTVL.

CDR3 in DNA: TGTGCCAGCTCACCGACAGGGGCGAGCGAGACCCAGTACTTC. It specifies CASSPTGASETQYF. The V and J genes are TRBV18 and TRBJ2-5, with TRBD1 matching over 8 bases. The J segment lost 5 bases and the V segment lost 3 bases, leaving 5 bases of the junction unmatched. Germline lookup yields CDR1 KGHSH and CDR2 LQKENI. The CDR3 spans 14 residues.

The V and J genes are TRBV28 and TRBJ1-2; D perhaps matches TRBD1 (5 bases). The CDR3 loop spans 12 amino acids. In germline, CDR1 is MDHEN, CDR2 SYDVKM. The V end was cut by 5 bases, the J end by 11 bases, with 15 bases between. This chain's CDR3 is CASSPGARGYTF. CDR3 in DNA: TGTGCCAGCAGTCCGGGTGCCCGGGGGTACACCTTC.

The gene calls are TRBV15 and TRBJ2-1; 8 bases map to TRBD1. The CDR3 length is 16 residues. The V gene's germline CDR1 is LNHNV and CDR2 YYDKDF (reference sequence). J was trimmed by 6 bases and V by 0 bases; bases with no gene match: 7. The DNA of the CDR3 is TGTGCCACCAGCAGAGATCAGGGGGCGCCGTTCAATGAGCAGTTCTTC. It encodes CATSRDQGAPFNEQFF.

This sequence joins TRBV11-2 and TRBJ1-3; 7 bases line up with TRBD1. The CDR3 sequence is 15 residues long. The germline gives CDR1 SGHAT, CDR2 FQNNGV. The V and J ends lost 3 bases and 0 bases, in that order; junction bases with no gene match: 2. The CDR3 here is CASSFDRASGNTIYF. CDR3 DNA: TGTGCCAGCAGCTTTGACAGGGCCTCTGGAAACACCATATATTTT.

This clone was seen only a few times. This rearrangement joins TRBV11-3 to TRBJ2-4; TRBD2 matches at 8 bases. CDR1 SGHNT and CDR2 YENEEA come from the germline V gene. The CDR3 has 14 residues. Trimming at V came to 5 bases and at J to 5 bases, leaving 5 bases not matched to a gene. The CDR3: CASSPGGGQNIQYF. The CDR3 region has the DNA TGTGCCAGCAGCCCCGGGGGGGGCCAAAACATTCAGTACTTC.

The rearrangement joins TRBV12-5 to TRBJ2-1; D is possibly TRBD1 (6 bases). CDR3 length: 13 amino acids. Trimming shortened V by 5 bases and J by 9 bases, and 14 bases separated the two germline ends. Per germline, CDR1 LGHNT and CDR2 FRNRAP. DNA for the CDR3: TGTGCTAGTGGTGGGGTGGGGGCTGGTGAGCAGTTCTTC. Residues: CASGGVGAGEQFF. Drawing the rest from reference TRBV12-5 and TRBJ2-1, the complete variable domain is DARVTQTPRHKVTEMGQEVTMRCQPILGHNTVFWYRQTMMQGLELLAYFRNRAPLDDSGMPKDRFSAEMPDATLATLKIQPSEPRDSAVYFCASGGVGAGEQFFGPGTRLTVL.

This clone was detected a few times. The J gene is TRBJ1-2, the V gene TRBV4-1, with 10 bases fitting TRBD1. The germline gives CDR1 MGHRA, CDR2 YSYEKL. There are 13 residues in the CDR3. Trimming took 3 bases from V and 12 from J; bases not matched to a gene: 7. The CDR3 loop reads CASSQGTGVGDTF. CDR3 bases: TGCGCCAGCAGCCAGGGGACAGGGGTGGGGGACACCTTC.

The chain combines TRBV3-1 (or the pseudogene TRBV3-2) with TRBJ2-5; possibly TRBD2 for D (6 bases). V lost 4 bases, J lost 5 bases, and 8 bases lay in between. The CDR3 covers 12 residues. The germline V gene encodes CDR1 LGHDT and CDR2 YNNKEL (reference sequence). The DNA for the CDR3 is TGTGCCAGCAGCCCGGGAGTGGAGACCCAGTACTTC. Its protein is CASSPGVETQYF.

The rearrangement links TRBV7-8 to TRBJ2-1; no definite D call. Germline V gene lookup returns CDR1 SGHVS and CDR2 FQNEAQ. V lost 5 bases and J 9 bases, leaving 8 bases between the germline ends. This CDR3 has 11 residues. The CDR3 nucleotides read TGTGCCAGCAGCGGAGAGCTTGAGCAGTTCTTC. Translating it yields CASSGELEQFF.

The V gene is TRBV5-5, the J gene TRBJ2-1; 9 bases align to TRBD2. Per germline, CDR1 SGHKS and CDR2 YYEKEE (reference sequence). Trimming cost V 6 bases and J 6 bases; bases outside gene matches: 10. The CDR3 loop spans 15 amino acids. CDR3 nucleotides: TGTGCCAGCACCCCAAGGCCTAGCGGGGCCAATGAGCAGTTCTTC. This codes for CASTPRPSGANEQFF.